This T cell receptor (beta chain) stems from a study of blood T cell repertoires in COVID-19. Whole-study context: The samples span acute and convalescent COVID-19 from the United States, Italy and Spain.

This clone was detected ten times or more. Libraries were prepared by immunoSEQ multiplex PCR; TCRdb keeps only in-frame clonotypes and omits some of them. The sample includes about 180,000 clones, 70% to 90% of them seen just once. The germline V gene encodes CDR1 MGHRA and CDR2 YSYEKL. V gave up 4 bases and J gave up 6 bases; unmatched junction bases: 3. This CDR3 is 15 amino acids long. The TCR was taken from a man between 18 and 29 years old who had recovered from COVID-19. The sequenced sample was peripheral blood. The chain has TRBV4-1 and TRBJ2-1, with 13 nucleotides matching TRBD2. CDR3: CASSPGLAGANEQFF. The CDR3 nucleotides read TGCGCCAGCAGCCCTGGACTAGCGGGAGCCAATGAGCAGTTCTTC.